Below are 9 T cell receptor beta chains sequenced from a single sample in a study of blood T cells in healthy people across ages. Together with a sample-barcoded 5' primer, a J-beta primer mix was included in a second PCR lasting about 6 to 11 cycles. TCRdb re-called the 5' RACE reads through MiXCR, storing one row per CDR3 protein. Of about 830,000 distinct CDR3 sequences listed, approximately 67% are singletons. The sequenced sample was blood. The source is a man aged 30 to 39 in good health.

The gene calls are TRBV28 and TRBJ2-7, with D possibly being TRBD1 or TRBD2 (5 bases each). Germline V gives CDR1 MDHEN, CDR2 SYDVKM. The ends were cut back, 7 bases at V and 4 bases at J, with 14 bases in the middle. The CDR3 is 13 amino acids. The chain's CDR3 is CASTRPWGYEQYF. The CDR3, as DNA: TGTGCCAGCACTAGACCTTGGGGGTACGAGCAGTACTTC.

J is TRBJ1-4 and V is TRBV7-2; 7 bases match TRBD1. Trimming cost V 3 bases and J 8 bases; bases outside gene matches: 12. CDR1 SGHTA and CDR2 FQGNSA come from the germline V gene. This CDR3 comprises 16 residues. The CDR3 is CASSFSQGILGEKLFF. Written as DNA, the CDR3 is TGTGCCAGCAGCTTTTCACAGGGGATTCTCGGGGAAAAACTGTTTTTT.

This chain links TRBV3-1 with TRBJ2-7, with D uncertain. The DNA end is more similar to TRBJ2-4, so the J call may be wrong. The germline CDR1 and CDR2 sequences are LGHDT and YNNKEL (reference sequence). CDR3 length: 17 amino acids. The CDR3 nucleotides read TGTGCCAGCAGCCAAGACCGCGACACAAATGGGAAAAACATTCAGTACTTC. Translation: CASSQDRDTNGKNIQYF.

The CDR3 loop reads CASSLGDRDGNEKLFF. The CDR3 coding sequence is TGTGCCAGCAGCTTAGGGGACAGGGATGGTAATGAAAAACTGTTTTTT. The chain couples TRBV7-9 to TRBJ1-4, with 9 bases aligning to TRBD1. The CDR3 runs 16 residues. Trimming at V came to 1 base and at J to 4 bases, leaving 4 bases not matched to a gene. The germline gives CDR1 SEHNR, CDR2 FQNEAQ (reference sequence).

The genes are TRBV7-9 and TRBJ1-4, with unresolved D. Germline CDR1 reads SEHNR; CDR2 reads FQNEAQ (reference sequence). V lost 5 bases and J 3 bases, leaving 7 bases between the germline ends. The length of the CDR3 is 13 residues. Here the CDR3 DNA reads TGTGCCAGCAGCGGCGGCCCTAATGAAAAACTGTTTTTT. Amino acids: CASSGGPNEKLFF.

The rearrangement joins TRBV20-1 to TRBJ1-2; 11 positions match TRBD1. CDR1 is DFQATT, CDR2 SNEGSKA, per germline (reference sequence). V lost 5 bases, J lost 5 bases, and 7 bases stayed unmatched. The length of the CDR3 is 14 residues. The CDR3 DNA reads TGCAGTGCTCGCCCCGGACAGGGGGCGTATGGCTACACCTTC. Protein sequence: CSARPGQGAYGYTF.

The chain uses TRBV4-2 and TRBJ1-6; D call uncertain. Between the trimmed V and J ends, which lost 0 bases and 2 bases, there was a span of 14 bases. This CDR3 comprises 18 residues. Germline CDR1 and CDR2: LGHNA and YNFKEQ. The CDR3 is CASSQDPGTITYNSPLHF. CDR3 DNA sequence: TGTGCCAGCAGCCAAGATCCGGGAACGATCACCTATAATTCACCCCTCCACTTT.

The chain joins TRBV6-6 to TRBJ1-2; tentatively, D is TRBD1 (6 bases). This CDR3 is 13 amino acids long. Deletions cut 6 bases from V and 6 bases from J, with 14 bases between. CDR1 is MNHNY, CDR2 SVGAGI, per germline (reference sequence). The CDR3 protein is CASSETGSDGYTF. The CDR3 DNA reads TGTGCCAGCAGCGAGACAGGTTCGGATGGCTACACCTTC.

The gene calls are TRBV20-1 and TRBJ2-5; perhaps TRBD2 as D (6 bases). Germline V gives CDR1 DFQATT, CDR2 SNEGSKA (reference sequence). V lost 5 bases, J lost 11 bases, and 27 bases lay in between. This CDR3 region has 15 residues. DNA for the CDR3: TGCAGTGCTTGGAACCGGGACGCGGGAAAAGAGGAGCAGTACTTC. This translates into CSAWNRDAGKEEQYF.